A selection of T cell receptor beta chains follows, all from one sample in a study of shared clonotypes between healthy human individuals. Here immunoSEQ multiplex PCR was the method, and the copy in TCRdb shows in-frame clones only, minus some. The sample shows approximately 2.5 million clones, 80% to 95% of them seen only once. The specimen was naive CD4+ T cells from PBMCs. All receptors come from a man aged 18 to 30 in good health. Some clones in this sample may be carry-over from other donors' samples. Each CDR3 is given with its conserved first and last residue. A D gene is named only where the DNA matches it firmly. Clone size is given for some rows only: seen once, a few or many times, or a class if the clone is expanded.

abundance	v_gene	d_gene	j_gene	CDR3nt	CDR3aa
once	TRBV28	TRBD2	TRBJ2-3	TGTGCCAGCAGTTTATCCACATCGGCAAGACTAGCGGGAGATACGCAGTATTTT	CASSLSTSARLAGDTQYF
.	TRBV5-6	.	TRBJ2-7	TGTGCCAGCAGCGGGAACAGGAACTCCTACGAGCAGTACTTC	CASSGNRNSYEQYF
.	TRBV18	.	TRBJ2-2	TGTGCCAGCTCACCTAACCTAGGGACCGGCCATGGGAGCGGGGAGCTGTTTTTT	CASSPNLGTGHGSGELFF
.	TRBV7-9	.	TRBJ2-7	TGTGCCAGCAGCTTAGGTTCGGGGGCCTGGGAGCAGTACTTC	CASSLGSGAWEQYF
.	TRBV27	.	TRBJ2-7	TGTGCCACCGGAGGGGGAGTGGCTCTATACGAGCAGTACTTC	CATGGGVALYEQYF
.	TRBV6-5	.	TRBJ1-1	TGTGCCAGCAGTTACTCGGGGGGACGAGAAGCTTTCTTT	CASSYSGGREAFF
.	TRBV6-5	.	TRBJ2-5	TGTGCCAGCAGTTACCTAGGTCGGGAGACCCAGTACTTC	CASSYLGRETQYF
.	TRBV5-4	.	TRBJ2-1	TGTGCCAGCAGCCAACCGGGCGGGCCGGGGTACAATGAGCAGTTCTTC	CASSQPGGPGYNEQFF
.	TRBV7-3	.	TRBJ1-4	TGTGCCAGCAGCTTAAACGGGTTGATGGGAGAAAAACTGTTTTTT	CASSLNGLMGEKLFF
.	TRBV7-2	TRBD1	TRBJ1-3	TGTGCCAGCAGCTACCGGACAGGGGGCACGGGAAACACCATATATTTT	CASSYRTGGTGNTIYF
.	TRBV5-1	TRBD2	TRBJ2-1	TGCGCCAGCAGCTTGGCGGCTAGCGGGCTGTACAATGAGCAGTTCTTC	CASSLAASGLYNEQFF
.	TRBV19	TRBD2	TRBJ2-7	TGTGCCAGTAGTAGGTCTAGCGGGAGATACGAGCAGTACTTC	CASSRSSGRYEQYF
once	TRBV28	.	TRBJ1-4	TGTGCCAGCTCCCGGGGACTAACTAATGAAAAACTGTTTTTT	CASSRGLTNEKLFF
.	TRBV11-3	.	TRBJ2-5	TGTGCCAGCAGCTTAGGGGCATTACAAGAGACCCAGTACTTC	CASSLGALQETQYF
.	TRBV30	TRBD2	TRBJ2-1	TGTGCCTGGAGTGTTGGGACTAGCGGTCACAATGAGCAGTTCTTC	CAWSVGTSGHNEQFF
.	TRBV30	TRBD2	TRBJ2-2	TGTGCCTTCATGGGGCTTCTAGCGGGGACGAACACCGGGGAGCTGTTTTTT	CAFMGLLAGTNTGELFF
.	TRBV11-2	TRBD1	TRBJ1-1	TGTGCCAGCAGGGGACAGGTGAACACTGAAGCTTTCTTT	CASRGQVNTEAFF